This TCR beta chain emerged from a study of T cell changes during pregnancy in multiple sclerosis. The CDR3 length is 16 residues. V was clipped by 4 bases and J by 2 bases, with 15 bases between them. Looked up from germline, CDR1 is LGHNA and CDR2 is YSLEER. By share, this clone counts as medium-sized. Profiled with immunoSEQ multiplex PCR; TCRdb holds only in-frame clones, not every one. Among about 48,000 clones listed, 80% to 95% were seen once. Sequenced material: CD4+ T cells from peripheral blood mononuclear cells, taken in the second trimester of pregnancy. The genes are TRBV4-3 and TRBJ2-4; D gene unclear. The TCR sequence derives from a female donor in good health, enrolled as a control in a pregnancy study. The chain's CDR3 is CASSREKLVSKNIQYF. The CDR3 coding sequence is TGCGCCAGCAGCCGAGAGAAACTCGTGTCCAAAAACATTCAGTACTTC.